Each of the 26 T cell receptor beta chains below was sequenced from the same sample in a study of T cell clones after liver transplantation. Some clones are missing from TCRdb's copy, which holds only in-frame ones; the method was immunoSEQ multiplex PCR. Of tens of thousands of clones listed, 80% were seen once; the top ten hold 0.65% to 0.85%. The input for sequencing was CD4+ T cells from blood, taken 12 months after liver transplant. All receptors come from a human patient who received a liver transplant. The graft donor may have given rise to some T cells.

Note on this clone: This sample includes further DNA sequences coding for the same CDR3. The V gene is TRBV5-1, the J gene TRBJ2-6; weak D call: TRBD1 (5 bases). Between the trimmed V and J ends, which lost 5 bases and 0 bases, there was a span of 6 bases. This CDR3 is built from 14 residues. Germline V gene lookup returns CDR1 SGHRS and CDR2 YFSETQ. CDR3: CASRDSSGANVLTF. For the CDR3, the DNA is TGCGCCAGCAGAGACAGCTCTGGGGCCAACGTCCTGACTTTC.

The chain joins TRBV28 to TRBJ1-1, with 7 bases lining up with TRBD1. V shed 5 bases, J shed 6 bases, and the junction held 9 bases outside the gene matches. CDR3 length: 14 residues. Germline CDR1 is MDHEN and CDR2 is SYDVKM. The CDR3 sequence is CASSPRQGKAEAFF. The CDR3, as DNA: TGTGCCAGCAGTCCAAGACAGGGAAAGGCTGAAGCTTTCTTT.

This chain connects TRBV7-9 to TRBJ2-7; 10 positions agree with TRBD2. Looked up from germline, CDR1 is SEHNR and CDR2 is FQNEAQ (reference sequence). The CDR3 totals 14 residues. J was trimmed by 3 bases and V by 6 bases; bases with no gene match: 5. This chain's CDR3 is CASSEREGIYEQYF. The DNA for the CDR3 is TGTGCCAGCAGTGAGCGGGAGGGTATCTACGAGCAGTACTTC.

This chain uses TRBV4-3 with TRBJ2-3; TRBD2 matches 14 bases. The V and J ends lost 0 bases and 4 bases, in that order; junction bases with no gene match: 6. Germline V CDR1 and CDR2: LGHNA, YSLEER. The CDR3 sequence is 18 residues long. The chain's CDR3 is CASSQELGLAGAPDTQYF. The CDR3 DNA reads TGCGCCAGCAGCCAAGAATTGGGACTAGCGGGAGCCCCAGATACGCAGTATTTT.

This CDR3 reads CASSRVREEKLFF. The CDR3 nucleotides are TGCGCCAGCAGCCGGGTCAGGGAAGAAAAACTGTTTTTT. The chain is built from TRBV5-1 and TRBJ1-4; a weak D match, TRBD1 (5 bases). Germline V gene sequence: CDR1 SGHRS, CDR2 YFSETQ. V lost 4 bases and J 8 bases, leaving 12 bases between the germline ends. The CDR3 totals 13 residues.

This clone was recorded a few times. The gene calls are TRBV6-1 and TRBJ1-3, with no clear D. The CDR3 is 15 residues long. Trimming left V 6 bases short and J 0 bases short, with 12 bases between. The germline V gene has CDR1 MNHNS and CDR2 SASEGT. CDR3 loop: CASRATATSGNTIYF. CDR3 DNA: TGTGCCAGCAGAGCCACAGCCACCTCTGGAAACACCATATATTTT.

The chain recombines TRBV10-1 with TRBJ2-7; no definite D call. Per the germline V gene, CDR1 is WNHNN and CDR2 is SYGVQD (reference sequence). The CDR3 consists of 16 residues. The V and J ends lost 0 bases and 0 bases respectively, with 12 bases between them. CDR3 sequence reads: CASSESIDPRSYEQYF. Here the CDR3 DNA reads TGCGCCAGCAGTGAGTCGATAGACCCCCGCTCCTACGAGCAGTACTTC.

This clone was counted between two and nine times. CDR3 residues: CASSLAAGVTTGELFF. The CDR3 DNA is TGCGCCAGCAGCTTGGCAGCGGGAGTGACGACCGGGGAGCTGTTTTTT. The chain joins TRBV5-1 to TRBJ2-2, with TRBD2 matching 8 bases. Germline CDR1 reads SGHRS; CDR2 reads YFSETQ. The junction had 6 bases not matched to a gene; V was cut back by 0 bases and J by 5 bases. The CDR3 is 16 residues long.

The rearrangement links TRBV4-1 to TRBJ2-3; D unclear. Looked up from germline, CDR1 is MGHRA and CDR2 is YSYEKL. Trimming removed 4 bases from V and 0 bases from J, with 14 bases in between. This CDR3 has 16 residues. The CDR3 DNA reads TGCGCCAGCAGCCCTCTGCGTGGAAGGAGCACAGATACGCAGTATTTT. It is translated as CASSPLRGRSTDTQYF.

V gene TRBV2 combines with J gene TRBJ2-5; 13 bases match TRBD2. The trim removed 8 bases at V and 5 bases at J, leaving 14 bases unmatched. Germline V gene sequence: CDR1 SNHLY, CDR2 FYNNEI. CDR3 length: 17 amino acids. The CDR3 sequence is CASRKGLAGAVGETQYF. In DNA, the CDR3 is TGTGCCAGCCGAAAAGGACTAGCGGGAGCAGTAGGGGAGACCCAGTACTTC.

The CDR3 loop reads CANARSGGSVYEQYF. CDR3 bases: TGTGCCAACGCTCGAAGTGGCGGCAGTGTTTACGAGCAGTACTTC. The genes are TRBV7-2 and TRBJ2-7; D remains unclear. CDR1 and CDR2 (germline): SGHTA, FQGNSA. The CDR3 length is 15 residues. Trimming pared 10 bases from V and 4 bases from J, leaving 23 bases between.

The chain links TRBV7-9 to TRBJ2-7; D is undetermined. V dropped 6 bases and J dropped 2 bases, with 14 bases sitting between them. The CDR3 is made up of 14 amino acids. Germline V lookup: CDR1 SEHNR, CDR2 FQNEAQ (reference sequence). In nucleotides, the CDR3 is TGTGCCAGCAGTGGAGCGACCCCTCCCTACGAGCAGTACTTC. Translated: CASSGATPPYEQYF.

V gene TRBV7-2 combines with J gene TRBJ1-3, with 7 bases that match TRBD1. J was trimmed by 0 bases and V by 6 bases; bases with no gene match: 5. The CDR3 is 15 residues long. CDR1 SGHTA and CDR2 FQGNSA come from the germline V gene. CDR3 sequence reads: CASRDRATSGNTIYF. The CDR3 DNA is TGTGCCAGCAGAGACAGGGCCACCTCTGGAAACACCATATATTTT.

The gene calls are TRBV18 and TRBJ1-5; 11 nucleotides match TRBD1. The junction had 5 bases not matched to a gene; V was cut back by 3 bases and J by 7 bases. The germline CDR1 and CDR2 sequences are KGHSH and LQKENI. The CDR3 length is 15 residues. CDR3 protein: CASSPGTGGSQPQHF. For the CDR3, the DNA is TGTGCCAGCTCACCCGGGACAGGGGGATCGCAGCCCCAGCATTTT.

The rearrangement joins TRBV5-1 to TRBJ2-1; 8 positions agree with TRBD2. The CDR3 length is 14 residues. Germline V gives CDR1 SGHRS, CDR2 YFSETQ. Unmatched junction bases numbered 2, after V lost 0 bases and J lost 6 bases. The CDR3 sequence: CASSLAGGLNEQFF. CDR3 sequence (DNA): TGCGCCAGCAGCTTGGCGGGAGGGCTCAATGAGCAGTTCTTC.

The CDR3 coding sequence is TGTGCCAGCAGTACTCAGGGAAGCAATCAGCCCCAGCATTTT. Its protein is CASSTQGSNQPQHF. The chain carries TRBV6-1 and TRBJ1-5, with a weak D call TRBD1 (5 bases). This CDR3 is built from 14 residues. Germline CDR1 reads MNHNS; CDR2 reads SASEGT. V lost 5 bases, J lost 1 base, and 9 bases lay in between.

V usage is TRBV10-2 and J usage is TRBJ2-7; TRBD1 matches at 7 bases. CDR3 length: 15 amino acids. The trim removed 2 bases at V and 7 bases at J, leaving 11 bases unmatched. The V gene's germline CDR1 is WSHSY and CDR2 SAAADI. In DNA form, the CDR3 reads TGCGCCAGCAGTGAGAACCCCAGACAGGGCTTTGAGCAGTACTTC. Translated, it gives CASSENPRQGFEQYF.

The chain combines TRBV7-6 with TRBJ1-1; tentative D call: TRBD1 (5 bases). The CDR3 totals 14 residues. Germline V gene lookup returns CDR1 SGHVS and CDR2 FNYEAQ. The V gene lost 5 bases and the J gene lost 8 bases, with 18 bases spanning the gap. The CDR3 DNA is TGTGCCAGCAGCCCTTACGAGAGGGGCCTGGAAGCTTTCTTT. Amino acids: CASSPYERGLEAFF.

The chain joins TRBV27 to TRBJ2-5; D remains ambiguous. The V end lost 5 bases, the J end lost 1 base, and 11 bases lay between the germline ends. The V gene's germline CDR1 is MNHEY and CDR2 SMNVEV (reference sequence). The CDR3 contains 14 residues. This CDR3 is CASSTRTVQETQYF. The CDR3 nucleotides are TGTGCCAGCAGTACCCGGACGGTCCAAGAGACCCAGTACTTC.

V is TRBV7-2 and J is TRBJ2-3; D uncertain. CDR3 size: 13 residues. Germline CDR1 and CDR2: SGHTA and FQGNSA. V dropped 3 bases and J dropped 2 bases, with 6 bases sitting between them. The CDR3 DNA follows: TGTGCCAGCAGCTTCCAGCACACAGATACGCAGTATTTT. Its translation: CASSFQHTDTQYF.

The rearrangement links TRBV6-1 to TRBJ1-2, with 7 nucleotides matching TRBD1. This CDR3 region has 11 residues. Unmatched junction bases numbered 7, after V lost 5 bases and J lost 13 bases. Germline V gives CDR1 MNHNS, CDR2 SASEGT. CDR3 amino acids: CASSIQGLCTF. The CDR3 DNA is TGTGCCAGCAGTATACAGGGGTTGTGCACCTTC.

The genes are TRBV18 and TRBJ1-2; the match to TRBD1 covers 7 bases. V shed 6 bases and J 8 bases; nucleotides not matched to a gene: 27. Germline lookup yields CDR1 KGHSH and CDR2 LQKENI. This CDR3 has 19 amino acids. CDR3 sequence (DNA): TGTGCCAGCTCCGTCTCCATAGGACAGGCGGTCCCAGGAGTAGAGGGCTACACCTTC. Residues: CASSVSIGQAVPGVEGYTF.

This clone was detected only a few times. The CDR3, as DNA: TGTGCCAGCAGAATCGACGGGAGCTATGGCTACACCTTC. It specifies CASRIDGSYGYTF. This chain connects TRBV2 to TRBJ1-2; D not certain. The CDR3 loop spans 13 amino acids. Looked up from germline, CDR1 is SNHLY and CDR2 is FYNNEI. Trimming took 6 bases from V and 4 from J, leaving 12 bases between them. Full variable domain (remainder filled in from reference TRBV2 and TRBJ1-2): EPEVTQTPSHQVTQMGQEVILRCVPISNHLYFYWYRQILGQKVEFLVSFYNNEISEKSEIFDDQFSVERPDGSNFTLKIRSTKLEDSAMYFCASRIDGSYGYTFGSGTRLTVV.

The chain links TRBV7-2 to TRBJ1-1, with D tentatively TRBD1 (5 bases). The length of the CDR3 is 13 residues. CDR1 SGHTA and CDR2 FQGNSA come from the germline V gene. Trimming pared 7 bases from V and 1 base from J, leaving 10 bases between. The DNA of the CDR3 is TGTGCCAGCACAAGGAGGGGGAACACTGAAGCTTTCTTT. Translating gives CASTRRGNTEAFF.

The CDR3 bases are TGTGCCAGCCAGCGGGGGGCCTTCTACGAGCAGTACTTC. Its translation is CASQRGAFYEQYF. V gene TRBV6-1 combines with J gene TRBJ2-7, with 9 bases identical to TRBD2. The germline gives CDR1 MNHNS, CDR2 SASEGT. The CDR3 extends over 13 amino acids. V trimming: 8 bases; J trimming: 3 bases; junction bases outside the gene matches: 5.

This sequence joins TRBV9 and TRBJ1-2; the match to TRBD1 covers 7 bases. With V trimmed by 3 bases and J by 0 bases, 20 bases remained unmatched. Germline V gives CDR1 SGDLS, CDR2 YYNGEE. This CDR3 spans 20 amino acids. The CDR3 region is CASSAVQRRGPEVPNYGYTF. The CDR3 nucleotides are TGTGCCAGCAGCGCGGTACAAAGGAGGGGGCCAGAAGTTCCTAACTATGGCTACACCTTC.